This TCR beta chain was sequenced during a study of cytomegalovirus exposure and HLA in healthy donors. Study details: The Caucasian-associated ancestry cluster held around four fifths of approximately 400 genotyped donors.

Broader study findings: The majority of TCR sequences were rare, yet some public TCRs appeared in many donors. Later on, an analysis tied approximately 17,000 TCR beta sequences to HLA alleles at 0.05 false discovery rate.

Germline CDR1 and CDR2: SEHNR and FQNEAQ (reference sequence). This CDR3 is 14 amino acids long. V was shortened by 0 bases and J by 4 bases, with 7 bases between the two germline ends. As to this clone: Its target is unknown. The sample has other DNA sequences that encode this CDR3 too.

The PCR ran on 60 Vbeta and 13 Jbeta primers. Data came from immunoSEQ multiplex PCR; TCRdb stores just in-frame clones and leaves some out. The sample contains about 190,000 clones, about 81% of which appear only once. The chain has TRBV7-9 and TRBJ1-5; no firm D call. Input material: PBMCs. The receptor comes from a man aged 25 to 40 in good health and CMV-seropositive. The CDR3 loop reads CASSLAPGNQPQHF. The CDR3, as DNA: TGTGCCAGCAGCTTAGCCCCGGGAAATCAGCCCCAGCATTTT.